A selection of T cell receptor beta chains follows, all from one sample in a study of T-cell reconstitution after alpha-beta-depleted transplantation in children. TCRdb processed the PCR reads anew with MiXCR; each CDR3 protein has one entry. The table shows some 500,000 distinct CDR3 sequences, with about a sixth occurring only once. The sample in question was PBMCs from the stem cell graft donor, obtained from the stem cell graft. These receptors were obtained from a human donor who donated a stem cell graft to a child with acute lymphoblastic leukemia. CDR3s include the opening cysteine and the closing phenylalanine or tryptophan. D genes are given only for firm matches. Where a row states a size, it is once, few, many or the class of an expanded clone; other rows omit it.

D	length	V	size	J	DNA	CDR3
NA	15	TRBV29-1	NA	TRBJ1-2	TGCAGCGTTGAGCCCGGCCTAGAGTGGCCCTATGGCTACACCTTC	CSVEPGLEWPYGYTF
TRBD1	13	TRBV12-3/TRBV12-4	NA	TRBJ1-1	TGTGCCAGCAGCTGGGACAGGAGAACTGAAGCTTTCTTT	CASSWDRRTEAFF
NA	10	TRBV29-1	NA	TRBJ1-2	TGCAGCGTTGAAATCCATGGCTACACCTTC	CSVEIHGYTF
TRBD2	16	TRBV6-1	NA	TRBJ2-1	TGTGCCACCCGAAGGTTGGGACTAGCGGGGAACAATGAGCAGTTCTTC	CATRRLGLAGNNEQFF
NA	17	TRBV7-8	few	TRBJ2-2	TGTGCCAGCAGCTTAGATCCGACGAGAGCCGGGGCCGGGGAGCTGTTTTTT	CASSLDPTRAGAGELFF
NA	13	TRBV5-1	many	TRBJ2-1	TGCGCCAGCAGCTTGGCCCCTGGGGATGAGCAGTTCTTC	CASSLAPGDEQFF
TRBD1	14	TRBV7-2	few	TRBJ2-3	TGTGCCAGCAGCCTAGGGACAGGGAGAAATACGCAGTATTTT	CASSLGTGRNTQYF
NA	19	TRBV6-1	NA	TRBJ2-2	TGTGCCGCACCATGTCGAGAGGCTAGGTCGGACTTAACCACCGGGGAGCTGTTTTTT	CAAPCREARSDLTTGELFF
NA	13	TRBV30	NA	TRBJ1-5	TGTGCCTGGACCCCAGGGGCGAATCAGCCCCAGCATTTT	CAWTPGANQPQHF
TRBD1	14	TRBV9	NA	TRBJ1-3	TGTGCCAGCAGCTGGACAGGGGCTGGAAACACCATATATTTT	CASSWTGAGNTIYF
NA	15	TRBV7-9	NA	TRBJ2-5	TGTGCCAGCAGTCTCACCAGGGCCTCGGAGGAGACCCAGTACTTC	CASSLTRASEETQYF
TRBD1	15	TRBV12-3/TRBV12-4	NA	TRBJ2-7	TGTGCCAGCAGTCCAGCAGGGGGATTAGGCTACGAGCAGTACTTC	CASSPAGGLGYEQYF
TRBD1	15	TRBV7-2	NA	TRBJ2-5	TGTGCCAGCAGCCTATGGGACAGGGGGCAAGAGACCCAGTACTTC	CASSLWDRGQETQYF
NA	16	TRBV20-1	NA	TRBJ2-1	TGCAGTGCTAGGGGAGGCGGGATTAGCTCCTACAATGAGCAGTTCTTC	CSARGGGISSYNEQFF
TRBD2	13	TRBV20-1	NA	TRBJ2-1	TGCAGTGCGCCGGGACTAGCGTTCGATGAGCAGTTCTTC	CSAPGLAFDEQFF
NA	18	TRBV6-1	few	TRBJ2-1	TGTGCCAGCAGTGAACGCAGTCCTTGGGTCCCTACCAACAATGAGCAGTTCTTC	CASSERSPWVPTNNEQFF
NA	14	TRBV12-3/TRBV12-4	NA	TRBJ2-2	TGTGCCAGCAGTTTTGGGGGAGGTGTCGGGGAGCTGTTTTTT	CASSFGGGVGELFF
TRBD2	15	TRBV5-1	many	TRBJ2-3	TGCGCCAGCAGCTGGACTAGCGGGCGAGCAGATACGCAGTATTTT	CASSWTSGRADTQYF
NA	14	TRBV5-1	NA	TRBJ1-2	TGCGCCAGCAGCTTGGGGGCGGGCGGCTATGGCTACACCTTC	CASSLGAGGYGYTF
TRBD2	16	TRBV5-4	few	TRBJ2-2	TGTGCCAGCAGCTCGGGACTAGCGGGAGTGGCCGGGGAGCTGTTTTTT	CASSSGLAGVAGELFF
TRBD2	17	TRBV14	NA	TRBJ2-1	TGTGCCAGCAGCCAAGAGGCCAGACTAGCGGCCTACAATGAGCAGTTCTTC	CASSQEARLAAYNEQFF
NA	14	TRBV7-8	few	TRBJ2-7	TGTGCCAGCAGCTTAGGGGGGACAACGAACGAGCAGTACTTC	CASSLGGTTNEQYF
TRBD2	17	TRBV12-3/TRBV12-4	once	TRBJ2-1	TGTGCCAGCAGTTTTTCCACTAGCGGGAGGATCCACAATGAGCAGTTCTTC	CASSFSTSGRIHNEQFF